Presented here are 17 T cell receptor beta chains from one specimen sequenced in a study of blood T cell repertoires in COVID-19 (dated by TCRdb to about 2020). Library preparation employed the immunoSEQ multiplex PCR assay. In its TCRdb copy, this immuneACCESS table keeps in-frame sequences only and misses some clones. Where compared with another copy, unresolved V genes explain less than half of these, and the others have no known cause. Within this sample are approximately 190,000 clones, with approximately 83% of them counted one time only. The top ten clones comprise roughly 7% of the sample. Sample: PBMCs or T cells enriched from blood (not recorded which). The receptors stem from a middle-aged man who had recovered from COVID-19.

The genes are TRBV6-6 and TRBJ1-5; 8 bases line up with TRBD1. J lost 1 base, V lost 6 bases, and 8 bases had no gene match. CDR3 length: 16 residues. The germline gives CDR1 MNHNY, CDR2 SVGAGI (reference sequence). The CDR3 is CASSRTGMDSNQPQHF. The CDR3, as DNA: TGTGCCAGCAGCCGGACAGGGATGGACAGCAATCAGCCCCAGCATTTT.

V usage is TRBV6-5 and J usage is TRBJ1-1; 8 bases align to TRBD1. Germline loops: CDR1 MNHEY, CDR2 SVGAGI. The CDR3 length is 13 residues. The junction had 2 bases not matched to a gene; V was cut back by 2 bases and J by 6 bases. For the CDR3, the DNA is TGTGCCAGCAGTTACGGACAGGGTGCTGAAGCTTTCTTT. Protein: CASSYGQGAEAFF.

A single count supports this clone. The CDR3 DNA is TGTGCCAGCAGCCCCGGGGCCAGGGGTTACACTGAAGCTTTCTTT. It specifies CASSPGARGYTEAFF. The chain links TRBV5-5 to TRBJ1-1; D perhaps matches TRBD1 (6 bases). V shed 4 bases and J shed 3 bases, with 16 bases lying between them. CDR1 and CDR2 from the germline V gene are SGHKS and YYEKEE (reference sequence). The CDR3 contains 15 residues.

The V and J genes are TRBV10-3 and TRBJ2-5, with 9 bases aligning to TRBD2. Germline V gene data show CDR1 as ENHRY and CDR2 as SYGVKD. V shed 0 bases, J shed 5 bases, and the junction held 10 bases outside the gene matches. The CDR3 is 17 residues long. CDR3 loop: CAISESDGGGAEETQYF. The CDR3 region has the DNA TGTGCCATCAGTGAGTCGGATGGCGGGGGGGCGGAGGAGACCCAGTACTTC.

This clone has just one count. The chain carries TRBV4-1 and TRBJ1-2; 8 nucleotides align to TRBD1. Germline CDR1 is MGHRA and CDR2 is YSYEKL. This CDR3 region has 16 residues. V lost 0 bases, J lost 4 bases, and 7 bases stayed unmatched. The CDR3 DNA sequence: TGCGCCAGCAGCCAAGACCGAACACAGGGGGGCTATGGCTACACCTTC. Its protein product is CASSQDRTQGGYGYTF.

The chain uses TRBV9 and TRBJ1-1; D is unresolved. Trimming pared 0 bases from V and 5 bases from J, leaving 8 bases between. This CDR3 contains 13 residues. CDR1 SGDLS and CDR2 YYNGEE come from the germline V gene. The CDR3 region is CASSVAARTEAFF. DNA for the CDR3: TGTGCCAGCAGCGTAGCTGCCCGGACTGAAGCTTTCTTT.

This chain joins TRBV6-5 and TRBJ2-7; 7 nucleotides match TRBD2. The CDR3 runs 14 residues. Germline assignment: CDR1 MNHEY and CDR2 SVGAGI. V was clipped by 4 bases and J by 4 bases; unmatched bases: 7. CDR3 loop: CASSSGLVQYEQYF. The CDR3 DNA follows: TGTGCCAGCAGTTCAGGACTAGTTCAGTACGAGCAGTACTTC.

The chain couples TRBV5-4 to TRBJ1-2; 8 nucleotides align to TRBD1. Germline V gene data show CDR1 as SGHNT and CDR2 as YYREEE (reference sequence). This CDR3 has 16 amino acids. Germline trimming cut 4 bases from V and 3 bases from J; bases unmatched to any gene: 11. CDR3 loop: CASSRLGRGLDYGYTF. In DNA, the CDR3 is TGTGCCAGCAGCCGCCTGGGCAGGGGGCTTGACTATGGCTACACCTTC.

This clone was observed once. V gene TRBV3-1 (or the pseudogene TRBV3-2) combines with J gene TRBJ2-3; TRBD2 aligns across 8 bases. From germline, CDR1 is LGHDT and CDR2 YNNKEL (reference sequence). The CDR3 length is 15 residues. J was trimmed by 4 bases and V by 4 bases; bases with no gene match: 7. The CDR3 sequence: CASSLRLAKADTQYF. In DNA form, the CDR3 reads TGTGCCAGCAGCCTACGACTAGCGAAGGCAGATACGCAGTATTTT.

This chain links TRBV28 with TRBJ1-5, with D tentatively TRBD1 (5 bases). The CDR3 runs to 14 residues. Between the trimmed V and J ends, which lost 4 bases and 6 bases, there was a span of 13 bases. From germline, CDR1 is MDHEN and CDR2 SYDVKM. DNA for the CDR3: TGTGCCAGCAGTTGGGGGAGGGGAGGTCAGCCCCAGCATTTT. This gives the protein CASSWGRGGQPQHF.

The count of this clone is one. The gene calls are TRBV14 and TRBJ2-3; the D is unclear. CDR1 is SGHDN and CDR2 is FVKESK in the germline V gene. This CDR3 comprises 16 residues. The V and J ends lost 1 base and 0 bases respectively, with 11 bases between them. CDR3 residues: CASSQGVHSSTDTQYF. DNA of the CDR3: TGTGCCAGCAGCCAAGGGGTTCACAGCAGCACAGATACGCAGTATTTT.

The chain is built from TRBV21-1 and TRBJ1-2. TRBV21-1 is assigned pseudogene status. The CDR3 covers 17 residues. CDR3 protein: CASSKRGGRTNKYGYTF. The CDR3 nucleotides read TGTGCCAGCAGCAAAAGGGGGGGCAGAACAAACAAATATGGCTACACCTTC.

The rearrangement uses TRBV6-5 and TRBJ2-5; 12 nucleotides agree with TRBD2. V gave up 11 bases and J gave up 4 bases; unmatched junction bases: 8. Germline V gene data show CDR1 as MNHEY and CDR2 as SVGAGI. The CDR3 totals 14 residues. CDR3 sequence reads: CAATSGGVGETQYF. Written as DNA, the CDR3 is TGTGCCGCGACTAGCGGGGGTGTCGGAGAGACCCAGTACTTC.

V and J are TRBV7-9 and TRBJ1-2; 7 bases match TRBD1. After removal of 4 bases from V and 1 base from J, the junction contained 12 bases not matched to a gene. CDR1 is SEHNR, CDR2 FQNEAQ, per germline (reference sequence). The CDR3 has 17 residues. CDR3 loop: CASSSLDGTANNYGYTF. In DNA, the CDR3 is TGTGCCAGCAGCTCCTTAGACGGGACAGCCAATAACTATGGCTACACCTTC.

The J gene is TRBJ2-3, the V gene TRBV7-8, with 13 bases lining up with TRBD2. V was pared by 6 bases and J by 3 bases, with 6 bases of the junction left unmatched. This CDR3 is built from 16 residues. Germline CDR1 is SGHVS and CDR2 is FQNEAQ. The CDR3 is CASSWTSGGLTDTQYF. The CDR3 coding sequence is TGTGCCAGCAGTTGGACTAGCGGGGGCTTAACAGATACGCAGTATTTT.

The V gene is TRBV6-1, the J gene TRBJ1-2, with TRBD1 matching over 8 bases. The CDR3 runs 18 residues. Germline V CDR1 and CDR2: MNHNS, SASEGT. The trim removed 2 bases at V and 2 bases at J, leaving 13 bases unmatched. The CDR3 DNA reads TGTGCCAGCAGTGAATTCTACGGGAGGACAGGGCTCAACTATGGCTACACCTTC. Translating it yields CASSEFYGRTGLNYGYTF.

This chain uses TRBV27 with TRBJ1-1; D gene ambiguous. Germline loops: CDR1 MNHEY, CDR2 SMNVEV (reference sequence). The CDR3 length is 15 residues. Trimming removed 6 bases at V and 1 base at J, with 15 bases between. Written as DNA, the CDR3 is TGTGCCAGCAGAAAGCGGGCGGCGGAGAACACTGAAGCTTTCTTT. The encoded protein is CASRKRAAENTEAFF.